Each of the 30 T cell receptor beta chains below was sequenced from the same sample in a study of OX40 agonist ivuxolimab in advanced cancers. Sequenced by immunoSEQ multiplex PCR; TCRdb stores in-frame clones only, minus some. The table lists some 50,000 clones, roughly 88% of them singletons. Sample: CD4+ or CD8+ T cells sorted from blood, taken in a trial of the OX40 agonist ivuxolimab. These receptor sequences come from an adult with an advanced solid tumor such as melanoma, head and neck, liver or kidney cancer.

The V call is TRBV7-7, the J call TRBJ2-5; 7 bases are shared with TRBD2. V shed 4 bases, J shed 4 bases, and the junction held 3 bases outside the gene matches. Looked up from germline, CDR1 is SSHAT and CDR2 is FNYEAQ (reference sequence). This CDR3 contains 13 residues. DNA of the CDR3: TGTGCCAGCAGCTGGGGGACTACAGAGACCCAGTACTTC. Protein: CASSWGTTETQYF.

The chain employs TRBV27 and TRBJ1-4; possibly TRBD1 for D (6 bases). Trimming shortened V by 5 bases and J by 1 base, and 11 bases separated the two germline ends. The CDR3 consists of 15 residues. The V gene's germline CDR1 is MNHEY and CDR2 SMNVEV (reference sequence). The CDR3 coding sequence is TGTGCCAGCAGTGGGAGGGGGAGAACTAATGAAAAACTGTTTTTT. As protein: CASSGRGRTNEKLFF.

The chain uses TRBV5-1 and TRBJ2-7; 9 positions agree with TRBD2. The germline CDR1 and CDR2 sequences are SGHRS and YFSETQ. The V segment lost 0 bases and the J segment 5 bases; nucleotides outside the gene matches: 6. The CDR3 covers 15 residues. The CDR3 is CASSLEVAGVDEQYF. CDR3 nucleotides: TGCGCCAGCAGCTTGGAGGTAGCGGGAGTAGACGAGCAGTACTTC. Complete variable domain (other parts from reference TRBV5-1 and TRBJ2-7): KAGVTQTPRYLIKTRGQQVTLSCSPISGHRSVSWYQQTPGQGLQFLFEYFSETQRNKGNFPGRFSGRQFSNSRSEMNVSTLELGDSALYLCASSLEVAGVDEQYFGPGTRLTVT.

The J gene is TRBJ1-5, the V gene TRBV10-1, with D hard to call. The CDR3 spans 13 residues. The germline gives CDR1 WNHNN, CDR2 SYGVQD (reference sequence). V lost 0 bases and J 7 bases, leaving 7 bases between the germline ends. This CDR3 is CASSESYGQPQHF. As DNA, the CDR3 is TGCGCCAGCAGTGAGTCGTATGGGCAGCCCCAGCATTTT.

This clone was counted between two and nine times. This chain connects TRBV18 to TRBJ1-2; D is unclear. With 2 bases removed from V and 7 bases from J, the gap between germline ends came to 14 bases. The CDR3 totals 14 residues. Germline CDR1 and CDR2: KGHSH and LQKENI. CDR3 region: CASSPGGGRAGYTF. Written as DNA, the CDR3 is TGTGCCAGCTCACCAGGAGGCGGTCGGGCTGGCTACACCTTC.

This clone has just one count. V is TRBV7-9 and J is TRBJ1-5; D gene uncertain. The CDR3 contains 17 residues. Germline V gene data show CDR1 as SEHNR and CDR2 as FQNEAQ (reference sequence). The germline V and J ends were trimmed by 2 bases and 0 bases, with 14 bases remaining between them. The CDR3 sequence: CASSLYRDANSNQPQHF. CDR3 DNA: TGTGCCAGCAGCTTATATAGGGATGCTAATAGCAATCAGCCCCAGCATTTT.

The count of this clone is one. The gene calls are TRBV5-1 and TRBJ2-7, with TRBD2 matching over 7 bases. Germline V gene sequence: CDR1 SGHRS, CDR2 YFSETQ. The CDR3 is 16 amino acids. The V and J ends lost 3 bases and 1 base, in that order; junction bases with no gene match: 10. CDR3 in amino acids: CASSSQAGRGSYEQYF. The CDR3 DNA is TGCGCCAGCAGCTCCCAAGCGGGACGGGGATCCTACGAGCAGTACTTC.

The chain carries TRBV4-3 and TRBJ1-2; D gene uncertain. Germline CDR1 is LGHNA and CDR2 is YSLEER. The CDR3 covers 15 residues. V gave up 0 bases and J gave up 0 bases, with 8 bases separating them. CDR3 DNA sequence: TGCGCCAGCAGCCAAGAGTTCCCCTCTAACTATGGCTACACCTTC. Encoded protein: CASSQEFPSNYGYTF.

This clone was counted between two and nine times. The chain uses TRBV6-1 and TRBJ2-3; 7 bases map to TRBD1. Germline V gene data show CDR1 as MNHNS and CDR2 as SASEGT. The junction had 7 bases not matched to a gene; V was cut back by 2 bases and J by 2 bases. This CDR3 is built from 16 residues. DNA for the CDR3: TGTGCCAGCAGTGAAAGGGTAGGGACAGCCACAGATACGCAGTATTTT. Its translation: CASSERVGTATDTQYF.

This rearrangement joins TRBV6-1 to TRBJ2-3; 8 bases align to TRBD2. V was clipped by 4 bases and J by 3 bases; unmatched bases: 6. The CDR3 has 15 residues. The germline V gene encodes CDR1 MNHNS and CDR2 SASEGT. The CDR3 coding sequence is TGTGCCAGCAGTGCTCGGGGGGGTTTAACAGATACGCAGTATTTT. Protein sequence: CASSARGGLTDTQYF.

The CDR3 nucleotides read TGTGCCTCTGTGGGTAATGAAAAACTGTTTTTT. This sequence encodes CASVGNEKLFF. J is TRBJ1-4 and V is TRBV6-6; D is unclear. Trimming removed 11 bases from V and 4 bases from J, with 8 bases in between. The germline gives CDR1 MNHNY, CDR2 SVGAGI (reference sequence). The CDR3 loop spans 11 amino acids.

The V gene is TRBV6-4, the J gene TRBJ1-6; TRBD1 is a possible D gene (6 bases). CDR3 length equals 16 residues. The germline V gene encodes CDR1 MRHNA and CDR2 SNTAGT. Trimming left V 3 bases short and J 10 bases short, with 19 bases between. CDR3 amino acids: CASSEEGGPYRSPLHF. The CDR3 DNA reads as TGTGCCAGCAGTGAAGAGGGGGGGCCGTATCGATCACCCCTCCACTTT.

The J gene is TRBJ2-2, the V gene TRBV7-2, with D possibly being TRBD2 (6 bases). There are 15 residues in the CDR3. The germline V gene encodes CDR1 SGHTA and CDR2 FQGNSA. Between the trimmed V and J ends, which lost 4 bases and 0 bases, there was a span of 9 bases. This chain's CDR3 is CASSSSGANTGELFF. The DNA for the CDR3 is TGTGCCAGCAGCTCATCGGGGGCGAACACCGGGGAGCTGTTTTTT.

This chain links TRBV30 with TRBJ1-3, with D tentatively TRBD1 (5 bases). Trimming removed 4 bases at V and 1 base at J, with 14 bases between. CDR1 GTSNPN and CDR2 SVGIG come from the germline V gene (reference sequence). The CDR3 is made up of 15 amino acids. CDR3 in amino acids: CAWTPAGPSGNTIYF. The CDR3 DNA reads TGTGCCTGGACTCCAGCAGGGCCTTCTGGAAACACCATATATTTT. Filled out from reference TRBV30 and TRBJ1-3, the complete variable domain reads SQTIHQWPATLVQPVGSPLSLECTVEGTSNPNLYWYRQAAGRGLQLLFYSVGIGQISSEVPQNLSASRPQDRQFILSSKKLLLSDSGFYLCAWTPAGPSGNTIYFGEGSWLTVV.

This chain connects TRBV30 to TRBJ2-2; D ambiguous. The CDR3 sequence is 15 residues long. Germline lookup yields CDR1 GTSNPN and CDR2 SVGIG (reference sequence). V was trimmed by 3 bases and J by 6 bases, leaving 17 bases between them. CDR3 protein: CAWRQSIRESGELFF. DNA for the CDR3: TGTGCCTGGAGACAATCGATAAGGGAATCCGGGGAGCTGTTTTTT.

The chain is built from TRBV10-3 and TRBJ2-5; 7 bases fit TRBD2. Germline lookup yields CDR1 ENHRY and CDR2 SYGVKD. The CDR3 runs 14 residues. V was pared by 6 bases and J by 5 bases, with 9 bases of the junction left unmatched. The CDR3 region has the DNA TGTGCCATCAGGTCTGGGGGGGGAGATGAGACCCAGTACTTC. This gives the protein CAIRSGGGDETQYF.

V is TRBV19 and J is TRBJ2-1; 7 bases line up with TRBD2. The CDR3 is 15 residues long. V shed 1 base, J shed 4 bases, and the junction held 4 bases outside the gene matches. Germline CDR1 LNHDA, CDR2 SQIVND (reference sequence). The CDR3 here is CASSIGSSGYNEQFF. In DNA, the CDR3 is TGTGCCAGTAGTATAGGTTCTAGCGGTTACAATGAGCAGTTCTTC.

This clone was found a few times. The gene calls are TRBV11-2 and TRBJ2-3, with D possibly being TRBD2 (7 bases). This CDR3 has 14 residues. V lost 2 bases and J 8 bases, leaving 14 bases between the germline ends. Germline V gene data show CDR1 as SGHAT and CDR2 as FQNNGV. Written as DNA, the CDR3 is TGTGCCAGCAGCTTACACGGGGGGCAAACTACGCAGTATTTT. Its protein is CASSLHGGQTTQYF.

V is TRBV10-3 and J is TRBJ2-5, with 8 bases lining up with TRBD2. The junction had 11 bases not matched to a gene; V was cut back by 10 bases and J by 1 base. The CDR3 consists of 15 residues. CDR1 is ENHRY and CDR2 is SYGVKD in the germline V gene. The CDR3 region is CATGKQAGAQETQYF. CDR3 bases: TGTGCCACGGGGAAACAAGCGGGAGCCCAAGAGACCCAGTACTTC.

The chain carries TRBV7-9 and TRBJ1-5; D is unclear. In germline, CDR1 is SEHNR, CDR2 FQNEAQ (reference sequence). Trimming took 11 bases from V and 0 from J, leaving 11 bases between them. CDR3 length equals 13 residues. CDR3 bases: TGTGCCTGGGGAGGCCATAGCAATCAGCCCCAGCATTTT. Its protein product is CAWGGHSNQPQHF.

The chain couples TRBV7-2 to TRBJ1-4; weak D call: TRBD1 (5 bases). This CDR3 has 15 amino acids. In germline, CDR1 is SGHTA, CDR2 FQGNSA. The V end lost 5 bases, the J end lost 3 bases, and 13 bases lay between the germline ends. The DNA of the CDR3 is TGTGCCAGCAGCCCCGGGACGTCGGCTAATGAAAAACTGTTTTTT. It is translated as CASSPGTSANEKLFF.

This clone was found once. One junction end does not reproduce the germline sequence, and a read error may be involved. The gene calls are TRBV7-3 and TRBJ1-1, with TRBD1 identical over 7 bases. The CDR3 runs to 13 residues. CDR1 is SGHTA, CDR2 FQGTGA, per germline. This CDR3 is CASSLTGTDEAFF. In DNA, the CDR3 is TGTGCCAGCAGCCTAACCGGGACAGATGAAGCTTTCTTT.

The CDR3 loop is CAWSVGQTTRAYNSPLHF. The CDR3 DNA reads TGTGCCTGGAGTGTTGGGCAGACTACACGGGCCTATAATTCACCCCTCCACTTT. V usage is TRBV30 and J usage is TRBJ1-6; D is uncertain. Germline CDR1 GTSNPN, CDR2 SVGIG (reference sequence). The CDR3 is 18 residues long. Trimming pared 0 bases from V and 2 bases from J, leaving 17 bases between.

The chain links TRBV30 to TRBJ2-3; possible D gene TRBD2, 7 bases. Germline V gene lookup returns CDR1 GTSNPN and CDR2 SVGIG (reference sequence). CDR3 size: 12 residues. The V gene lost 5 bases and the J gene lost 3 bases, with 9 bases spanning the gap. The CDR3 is CAWEGGTDTQYF. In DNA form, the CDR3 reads TGTGCCTGGGAGGGGGGGACAGATACGCAGTATTTT.

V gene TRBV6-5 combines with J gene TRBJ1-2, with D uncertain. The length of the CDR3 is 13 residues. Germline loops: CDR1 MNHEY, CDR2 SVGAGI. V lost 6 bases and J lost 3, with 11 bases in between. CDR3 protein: CASRIGGDYGYTF. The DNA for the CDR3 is TGTGCCAGCAGGATCGGAGGAGACTATGGCTACACCTTC.

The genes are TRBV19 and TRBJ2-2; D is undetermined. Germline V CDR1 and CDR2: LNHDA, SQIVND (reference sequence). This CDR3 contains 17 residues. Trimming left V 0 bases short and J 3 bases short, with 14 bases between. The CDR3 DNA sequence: TGTGCCAGTAGTATAGACGGTAGGACGGTATACACCGGGGAGCTGTTTTTT. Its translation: CASSIDGRTVYTGELFF.

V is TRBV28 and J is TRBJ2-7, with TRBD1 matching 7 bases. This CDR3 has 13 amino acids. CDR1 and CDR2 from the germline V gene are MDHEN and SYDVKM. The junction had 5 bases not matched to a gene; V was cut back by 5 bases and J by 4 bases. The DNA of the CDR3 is TGTGCCAGCAGTGAAGGGGACAGATACGAGCAGTACTTC. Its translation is CASSEGDRYEQYF.

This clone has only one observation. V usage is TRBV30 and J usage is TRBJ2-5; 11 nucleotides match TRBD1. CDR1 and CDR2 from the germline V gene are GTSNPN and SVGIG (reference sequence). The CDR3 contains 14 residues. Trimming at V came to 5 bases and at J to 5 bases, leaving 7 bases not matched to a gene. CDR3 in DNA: TGTGCCTGGGACCGGACAGGGGGCGACGAGACCCAGTACTTC. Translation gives CAWDRTGGDETQYF.

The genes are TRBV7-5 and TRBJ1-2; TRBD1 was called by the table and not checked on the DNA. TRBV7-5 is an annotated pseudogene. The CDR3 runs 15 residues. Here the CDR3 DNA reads TGTGTCAGAAGCTTAGCCCAGGGGGTGGAGGATGGCTACACCTTC. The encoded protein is CVRSLAQGVEDGYTF.

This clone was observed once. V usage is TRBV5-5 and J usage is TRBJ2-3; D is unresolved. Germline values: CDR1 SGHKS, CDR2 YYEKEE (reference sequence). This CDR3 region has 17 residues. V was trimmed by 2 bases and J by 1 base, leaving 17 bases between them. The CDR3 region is CASSLGRAAFGTDTQYF. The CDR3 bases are TGTGCCAGCAGCTTAGGTCGCGCAGCGTTTGGCACAGATACGCAGTATTTT.